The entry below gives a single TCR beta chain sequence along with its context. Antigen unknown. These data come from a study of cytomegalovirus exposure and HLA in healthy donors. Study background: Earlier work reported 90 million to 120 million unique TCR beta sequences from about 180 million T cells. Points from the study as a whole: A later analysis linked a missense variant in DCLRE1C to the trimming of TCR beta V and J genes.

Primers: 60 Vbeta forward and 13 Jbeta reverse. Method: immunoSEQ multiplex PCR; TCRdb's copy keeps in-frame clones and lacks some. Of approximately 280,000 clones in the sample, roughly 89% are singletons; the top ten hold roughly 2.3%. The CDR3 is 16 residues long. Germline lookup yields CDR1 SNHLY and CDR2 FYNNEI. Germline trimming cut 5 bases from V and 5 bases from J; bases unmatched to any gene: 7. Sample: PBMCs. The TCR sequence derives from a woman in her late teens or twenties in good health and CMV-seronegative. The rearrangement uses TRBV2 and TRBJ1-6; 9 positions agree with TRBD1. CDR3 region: CASSPDRGRDNSPLHF. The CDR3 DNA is TGTGCCAGCAGTCCGGACAGGGGCCGGGATAATTCACCCCTCCACTTT.